This T cell receptor beta chain is drawn from a study of CD8+ T cells in alopecia areata. With 4 bases clipped from V and 7 bases from J, the junction kept 13 bases outside the gene matches. The CDR3 has 16 amino acids. The germline V gene has CDR1 LGHNA and CDR2 YSLEER. Investigators isolated RNA and reverse transcribed it into cDNA to act as the sequencing template. Sequenced by immunoSEQ multiplex PCR; TCRdb stores in-frame clones only, minus some. Of roughly 200,000 clones listed, more than 55% are singletons. About this clone itself: The target antigen is unknown.

As to treatment: oral pan-JAK inhibitor, 5-10 mg twice daily. Points from the study as a whole: Lesional scalp displayed greater clonality than normal scalp, most notably in alopecia totalis/universalis.

The sample consisted of CD4+ T cells sorted from blood, taken at week 4, from a patient treated with tofacitinib. The chain employs TRBV4-3 and TRBJ2-3; TRBD1 matches at 8 bases. This clonotype was sampled from a human donor with alopecia areata. The CDR3 protein is CASSPAGGDSRNTQYF. CDR3 coding DNA: TGCGCCAGCAGCCCCGCAGGGGGCGATTCGAGAAATACGCAGTATTTT.